This T cell receptor (beta chain) originates from a study of OX40 agonist ivuxolimab in advanced cancers. Study context: Patients received ivuxolimab, an intravenous treatment, every 2 weeks at 0.01 to 10 mg/kg. Study findings and constraints: There was clonal expansion of CD4+ and CD8+ blood T cells by week 6 at 0.1 to 3.0 mg/kg. Normalized T-cell clonal expansion was also low in some nonresponders.

This CDR3 has 16 residues. V gave up 3 bases and J gave up 4 bases; unmatched junction bases: 5. CDR1 and CDR2 (germline): MGHDK, SYGVNS. This clone has just one count. The antigen remains unidentified. Some clones are missing from TCRdb's copy, which holds only in-frame ones; the method was immunoSEQ multiplex PCR. Altogether approximately 70,000 clones are present, 90% to 95% being singletons, with the ten largest covering about 5.5%. The sequence came from an adult with an advanced solid tumor such as melanoma, head and neck, liver or kidney cancer. The material sequenced was CD4+ or CD8+ T cells sorted from blood, taken in a trial of the OX40 agonist ivuxolimab. The chain couples TRBV25-1 to TRBJ1-6; TRBD1 matches 8 bases. The CDR3 DNA reads TGTGCCAGCAGTGATATCAGGGGGCCTTATAATTCACCCCTCCACTTT. Translation gives CASSDIRGPYNSPLHF.